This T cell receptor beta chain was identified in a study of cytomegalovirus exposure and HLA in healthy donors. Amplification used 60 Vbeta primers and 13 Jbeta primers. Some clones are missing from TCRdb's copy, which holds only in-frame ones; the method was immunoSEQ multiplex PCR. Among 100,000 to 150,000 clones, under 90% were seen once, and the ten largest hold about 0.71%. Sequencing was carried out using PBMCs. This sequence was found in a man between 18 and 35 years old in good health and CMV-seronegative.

In DNA form, the CDR3 reads TGCAGCGTTGGCCCCATGCTATCAGATACGCAGTATTTT. Protein: CSVGPMLSDTQYF. The chain couples TRBV29-1 to TRBJ2-3; D gene unclear. V shed 4 bases and J shed 4 bases, with 12 bases lying between them. Germline CDR1 is SQVTM and CDR2 is ANQGSEA. CDR3 size: 13 residues.